Detailed here is one TCR beta chain. In this sample, this clonotype turned up a few times. Its antigen specificity is not known. No much larger clonotype is one base removed from it; base qualities were not supplied. Sequencing instrument: Illumina HiSeq 2500. Quantitative 5'-RACE with molecular barcodes was the method used to prepare the TCR beta libraries. Processing in the source paper ran as follows. A new computational method based on a probabilistic model of VDJ rearrangement was used to identify disease-linked TCR variants. TCRdb handled the public reads itself, with Q25 trimming in fastp and clone calling in MiXCR, and kept productive beta chains. Each entry is one CDR3 protein sequence, shown with its most common DNA and genes. TCRdb assigned the V and J calls; the authors' analysis was not used. This sample holds approximately 250,000 distinct CDR3 sequences; about 24% were observed only once. The ten largest clones capture around 0.64% of the sample.

These data come from a study of CD8 T cells in ankylosing spondylitis (TCRdb year 2017). With regard to the full study: T cell receptor beta repertoires were profiled in healthy donors and ankylosing spondylitis patients so that disease-linked TCR variants could be found. The full study cohort was made up of about 24 ankylosing spondylitis patients and fewer than 120 healthy donors. Peripheral blood was sampled, and synovial fluid was additionally collected from ankylosing spondylitis patients.

What the study reported, not specific to this receptor: Blood from ankylosing spondylitis patients appeared to be characterized by a TCR beta motif made up of about 8 highly homologous amino acid variants. Some TCR beta motif variants had previously been reported in synovial fluid and blood of reactive arthritis patients, which suggested common disease-initiation mechanisms. The disease-linked clones were reported to be significantly enriched in matched synovial fluid samples from ankylosing spondylitis patients. In peripheral blood, the disease-linked clones were found at relatively low frequencies and had a CD8+ phenotype.

The sample taken for sequencing was blood, either unsorted or a sorted T cell fraction (not recorded which). The origin of this receptor is a male donor with ankylosing spondylitis or in good health (not recorded which).

The DNA is as follows: TGCGCCAGCAGTCAATCAAACAGCTCCTACGAGCAGTACTTC. Translated, it gives CASSQSNSSYEQYF. In this chain, TRBV23-1 is recombined with TRBJ2-7; the D gene cannot be resolved reliably. TRBV23-1 counts as an open reading frame of uncertain function. The CDR3 runs 14 amino acids, cysteine and phenylalanine included. The sequence is cut down to CDR3 DNA, 42 bases in frame from base 1. Between the V and J ends, shortened by 0 bases and 0 bases respectively, the junction contains 6 bases.